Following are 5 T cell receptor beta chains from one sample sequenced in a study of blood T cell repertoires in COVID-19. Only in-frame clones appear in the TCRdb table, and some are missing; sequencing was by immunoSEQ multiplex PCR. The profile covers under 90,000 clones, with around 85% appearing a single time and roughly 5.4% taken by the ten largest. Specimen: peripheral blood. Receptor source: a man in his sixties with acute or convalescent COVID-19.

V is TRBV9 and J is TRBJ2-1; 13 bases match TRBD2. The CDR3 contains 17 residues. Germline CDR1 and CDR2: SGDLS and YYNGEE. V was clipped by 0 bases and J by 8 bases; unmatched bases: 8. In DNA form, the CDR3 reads TGTGCCAGCAGCGTAGGGACTAGCGGGGGAGTACACGATGAGCAGTTCTTC. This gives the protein CASSVGTSGGVHDEQFF.

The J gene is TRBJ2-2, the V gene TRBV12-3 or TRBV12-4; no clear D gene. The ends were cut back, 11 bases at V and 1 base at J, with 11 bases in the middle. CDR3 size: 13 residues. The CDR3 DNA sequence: TGTGCCGCCCTCGAACTGAACACCGGGGAGCTGTTTTTT. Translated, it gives CAALELNTGELFF.

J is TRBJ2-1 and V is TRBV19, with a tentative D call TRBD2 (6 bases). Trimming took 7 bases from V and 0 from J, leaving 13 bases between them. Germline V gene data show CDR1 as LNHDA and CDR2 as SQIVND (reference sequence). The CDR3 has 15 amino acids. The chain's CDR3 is CASTLDGSSYNEQFF. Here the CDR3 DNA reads TGTGCCAGTACTCTAGACGGGAGCTCCTACAATGAGCAGTTCTTC.

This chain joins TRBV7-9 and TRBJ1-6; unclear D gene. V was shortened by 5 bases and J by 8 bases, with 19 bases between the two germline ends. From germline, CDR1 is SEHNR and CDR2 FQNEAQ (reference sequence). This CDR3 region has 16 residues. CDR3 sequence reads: CASSLGTSDRDSPLHF. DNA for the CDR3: TGTGCCAGCAGCCTAGGTACTAGCGACCGGGATTCACCCCTCCACTTT.

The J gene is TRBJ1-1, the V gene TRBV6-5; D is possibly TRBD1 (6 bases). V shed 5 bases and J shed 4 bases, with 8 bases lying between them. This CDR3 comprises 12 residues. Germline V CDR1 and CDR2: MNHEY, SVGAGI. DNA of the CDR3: TGTGCCAGCAGTCGAGGGGGCACTGAAGCTTTCTTT. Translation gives CASSRGGTEAFF.